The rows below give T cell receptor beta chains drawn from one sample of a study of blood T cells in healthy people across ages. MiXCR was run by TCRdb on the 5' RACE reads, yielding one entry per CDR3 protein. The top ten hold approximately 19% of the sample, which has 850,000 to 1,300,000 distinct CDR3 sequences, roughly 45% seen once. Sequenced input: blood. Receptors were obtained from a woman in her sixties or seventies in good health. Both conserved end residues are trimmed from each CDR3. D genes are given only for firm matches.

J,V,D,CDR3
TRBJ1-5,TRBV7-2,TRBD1,ASGQGAGQPQH
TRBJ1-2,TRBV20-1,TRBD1,SARQGADGYT
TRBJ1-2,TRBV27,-,AGSREGKDGYT
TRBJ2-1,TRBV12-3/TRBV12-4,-,ACHYRDSEQF
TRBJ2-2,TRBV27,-,ASNPAGRPGELF
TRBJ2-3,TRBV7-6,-,ASSLAGAVDTQY
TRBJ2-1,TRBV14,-,ASSQEPNGGPKQF
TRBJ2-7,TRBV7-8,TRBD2,ASSPVAGVGNEQY
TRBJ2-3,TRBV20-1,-,SASQTGTTGDTQY
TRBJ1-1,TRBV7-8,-,ASSLGGIGNTEAF
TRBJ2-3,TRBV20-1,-,SARTTRGASTDTQY
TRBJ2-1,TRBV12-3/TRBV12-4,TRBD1,ASSPLRQTGAKTDEQF
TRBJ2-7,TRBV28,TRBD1,ASRPTGGRLNEQY
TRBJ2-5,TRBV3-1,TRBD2,ASSQEFGLEEETQY
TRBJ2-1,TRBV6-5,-,ASTSVGGSYNEQF
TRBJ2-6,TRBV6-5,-,ASRTWGTGANVLT
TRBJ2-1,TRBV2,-,ASTKGSRASNEQF
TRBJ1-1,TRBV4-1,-,ASSQDQGAWGTEAF
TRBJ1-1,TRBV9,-,ASSVLGIGTEAF
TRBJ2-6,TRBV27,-,ASSRRSDRTLSGANVLT
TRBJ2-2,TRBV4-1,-,ASSQGLTGVTGELF
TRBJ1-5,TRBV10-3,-,ATRGGGVTQSQH
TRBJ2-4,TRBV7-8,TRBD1,ASSPSPTGAIAKNIQY
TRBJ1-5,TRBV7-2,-,ASSFRVNQPQH
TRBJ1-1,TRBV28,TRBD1,ASSIPGTGVTEAF